Below, 28 T cell receptor beta chains from the same sample are listed, as sequenced in a study of shared clonotypes between healthy human individuals. Method: immunoSEQ multiplex PCR; TCRdb's copy keeps in-frame clones and lacks some. Of about 1,500,000 clones in the sample, 96% are singletons; the top ten hold about 1.2%. Source material: naive CD4+ T cells sorted from blood. Subset in this sample: CD45RA+ positively selected. The receptors shown here come from a man between 25 and 39 years old in good health.

This sequence joins TRBV7-2 and TRBJ2-3, with D perhaps assigned TRBD1 or TRBD2 (5 bases each). This CDR3 has 18 amino acids. V lost 4 bases, J lost 4 bases, and 24 bases lay in between. CDR1 SGHTA and CDR2 FQGNSA come from the germline V gene. CDR3 region: CASSSDPGISGWADTQYF. The CDR3 DNA reads as TGTGCCAGCAGCTCAGACCCAGGGATAAGCGGATGGGCAGATACGCAGTATTTT.

V usage is TRBV5-1 and J usage is TRBJ2-7; 7 bases map to TRBD2. From germline, CDR1 is SGHRS and CDR2 YFSETQ. The CDR3 runs to 15 residues. The V segment lost 4 bases and the J segment 3 bases; nucleotides outside the gene matches: 10. CDR3 coding DNA: TGCGCCAGCAGCGTCTCGGCGGGAGCCAACTACGAGCAGTACTTC. It is translated as CASSVSAGANYEQYF.

The chain has TRBV28 and TRBJ2-4, with a possible D match to TRBD1 (6 bases). Trimming took off 7 bases at V and 10 bases at J, with 20 bases between the two ends. Per the germline V gene, CDR1 is MDHEN and CDR2 is SYDVKM. The CDR3 sequence is 14 residues long. The CDR3: CASTETGVRRIQYF. CDR3 nucleotide sequence: TGTGCCAGCACCGAGACAGGCGTCAGGAGGATTCAGTACTTC.

The genes are TRBV27 and TRBJ1-4, with 9 bases aligning to TRBD1. Germline V gives CDR1 MNHEY, CDR2 SMNVEV (reference sequence). The CDR3 is 16 residues long. With 5 bases clipped from V and 8 bases from J, the junction kept 12 bases outside the gene matches. CDR3 loop: CASSLRRDRVREKLFF. CDR3 nucleotides: TGTGCCAGCAGTCTACGAAGGGACAGGGTGCGGGAAAAACTGTTTTTT.

This clone was counted a single time. V and J are TRBV9 and TRBJ1-5; D remains ambiguous. CDR3 size: 16 residues. V lost 2 bases and J 2 bases, leaving 14 bases between the germline ends. Germline V CDR1 and CDR2: SGDLS, YYNGEE. In DNA, the CDR3 is TGTGCCAGCAGCGTCGGAGGGATTTTCGGCAATCAGCCCCAGCATTTT. Translated, it gives CASSVGGIFGNQPQHF.

This clone was seen a few times. V and J are TRBV10-3 and TRBJ1-5; D is undetermined. Germline CDR1 ENHRY, CDR2 SYGVKD. The CDR3 covers 13 residues. V dropped 3 bases and J dropped 7 bases, with 10 bases sitting between them. The CDR3 DNA reads as TGTGCCATCAGTGAAGGCCCCCGGCAGCCCCAGCATTTT. This gives the protein CAISEGPRQPQHF.

The chain uses TRBV7-9 and TRBJ2-2; 10 bases fit TRBD1. The CDR3 loop spans 15 amino acids. Germline V CDR1 and CDR2: SEHNR, FQNEAQ (reference sequence). Trimming took 5 bases from V and 5 from J; bases not matched to a gene: 5. The CDR3 spells CASSIRQGATGELFF. DNA of the CDR3: TGTGCCAGCAGCATTCGACAGGGGGCAACCGGGGAGCTGTTTTTT.

Here the CDR3 DNA reads TGTGCCATCAGTGAGTCTATGGGACTAGCATTCTCCTACGAGCAGTACTTC. Translating gives CAISESMGLAFSYEQYF. The chain recombines TRBV10-3 with TRBJ2-7; 9 bases are a match to TRBD2. The trim removed 0 bases at V and 0 bases at J, leaving 6 bases unmatched. The germline V gene encodes CDR1 ENHRY and CDR2 SYGVKD. The CDR3 contains 17 residues.

CDR3 sequence reads: CASSARQGASTNEKLFF. CDR3 coding DNA: TGTGCCAGCAGTGCGAGACAGGGGGCCTCAACTAATGAAAAACTGTTTTTT. The gene calls are TRBV6-1 and TRBJ1-4; TRBD1 matches 10 bases. Germline V gene lookup returns CDR1 MNHNS and CDR2 SASEGT. The V segment lost 4 bases and the J segment 0 bases; nucleotides outside the gene matches: 5. The length of the CDR3 is 17 residues.

This rearrangement joins TRBV5-1 to TRBJ2-7, with TRBD1 matching over 9 bases. The CDR3 has 14 amino acids. Looked up from germline, CDR1 is SGHRS and CDR2 is YFSETQ. Trimming cost V 4 bases and J 5 bases; bases outside gene matches: 7. CDR3 nucleotides: TGCGCCAGCAGCCCCACAGGGGGCAACGACGAGCAGTACTTC. It specifies CASSPTGGNDEQYF.

J is TRBJ2-1 and V is TRBV11-3; TRBD1 matches 8 bases. After removal of 4 bases from V and 5 bases from J, the junction contained 10 bases not matched to a gene. The CDR3 runs to 16 residues. Germline lookup yields CDR1 SGHNT and CDR2 YENEEA. This chain's CDR3 is CASSSGGVGRDNEQFF. The CDR3 nucleotides read TGTGCCAGCAGCTCAGGGGGCGTCGGTAGGGACAATGAGCAGTTCTTC.

The J gene is TRBJ2-7, the V gene TRBV7-2; perhaps TRBD1 as D (6 bases). Looked up from germline, CDR1 is SGHTA and CDR2 is FQGNSA. V lost 5 bases and J lost 2, with 16 bases in between. CDR3 size: 15 residues. The CDR3 is CASSHYRVKAYEQYF. CDR3 coding DNA: TGTGCCAGCAGCCATTACAGGGTTAAAGCCTACGAGCAGTACTTC.

The CDR3 is CSGAGTSGNIGDYPGHNEQFF. CDR3 coding DNA: TGCAGCGGTGCTGGGACTAGCGGGAATATAGGGGACTACCCCGGGCACAATGAGCAGTTCTTC. The rearrangement joins TRBV29-1 to TRBJ2-1; 13 positions match TRBD2. This CDR3 region has 21 residues. Germline V gene lookup returns CDR1 SQVTM and CDR2 ANQGSEA. Trimming at V came to 7 bases and at J to 5 bases, leaving 26 bases not matched to a gene.

V gene TRBV6-5 combines with J gene TRBJ2-1; 10 bases line up with TRBD2. The CDR3 is 15 amino acids. After removal of 0 bases from V and 8 bases from J, the junction contained 4 bases not matched to a gene. Germline V gives CDR1 MNHEY, CDR2 SVGAGI. CDR3 in DNA: TGTGCCAGCAGTTACTCGACTAGCGGGTTCGATGAGCAGTTCTTC. Its protein product is CASSYSTSGFDEQFF.

The rearrangement uses TRBV28 and TRBJ1-2, with no clear D. The germline V and J ends were trimmed by 2 bases and 4 bases, with 8 bases remaining between them. Germline lookup yields CDR1 MDHEN and CDR2 SYDVKM. The CDR3 is 13 amino acids. Here the CDR3 DNA reads TGTGCCAGCAGTTTAGGGGTAGGCTATGGCTACACCTTC. Translated, it gives CASSLGVGYGYTF.

This clone was seen a single time. This chain uses TRBV21-1 with TRBJ1-1; the DNA was not compared with TRBD1, the D call given in the table. TRBV21-1 is an annotated pseudogene. There are 17 residues in the CDR3. CDR3 nucleotide sequence: TGTGCCAGCAGCTTCTGTGCCGGGACAGGGAAGAACACTGAAGCTTTCTTT. Translating it yields CASSFCAGTGKNTEAFF.

The chain links TRBV7-2 to TRBJ2-3; TRBD1 might be the D (5 bases). With 2 bases removed from V and 0 bases from J, the gap between germline ends came to 15 bases. The germline CDR1 and CDR2 sequences are SGHTA and FQGNSA. This CDR3 spans 17 amino acids. Here the CDR3 reads CASSLIGLGASTDTQYF. The CDR3 DNA reads as TGTGCCAGCAGCTTAATTGGGCTAGGGGCTAGCACAGATACGCAGTATTTT. The full variable domain, its missing parts supplied by reference TRBV7-2 and TRBJ2-3, is GAGVSQSPSNKVTEKGKDVELRCDPISGHTALYWYRQSLGQGLEFLIYFQGNSAPDKSGLPSDRFSAERTGGSVSTLTIQRTQQEDSAVYLCASSLIGLGASTDTQYFGPGTRLTVL.

The J gene is TRBJ2-1, the V gene TRBV5-1, with 8 bases fitting TRBD2. Trimming removed 2 bases from V and 8 bases from J; junction bases left unmatched: 12. Germline CDR1 SGHRS, CDR2 YFSETQ. The CDR3 contains 16 residues. Written as DNA, the CDR3 is TGCGCCAGCAGCTTCTTAGGGACTAGTGGGCTGGATGAGCAGTTCTTC. Translating it yields CASSFLGTSGLDEQFF.

The chain recombines TRBV5-5 with TRBJ1-1, with a tentative D call TRBD1 (5 bases). V lost 1 base, J lost 2 bases, and 9 bases lay in between. Germline V gives CDR1 SGHKS, CDR2 YYEKEE (reference sequence). The CDR3 loop spans 14 amino acids. The CDR3 is CASSLPGSNTEAFF. CDR3 sequence (DNA): TGTGCCAGCAGCTTGCCAGGGTCAAACACTGAAGCTTTCTTT.

V is TRBV15 and J is TRBJ2-7, with D hard to call. Germline assignment: CDR1 LNHNV and CDR2 YYDKDF (reference sequence). This CDR3 has 17 amino acids. Trimming took 0 bases from V and 2 from J, leaving 17 bases between them. CDR3 sequence (DNA): TGTGCCACCAGCAGAGATCCCCTGGCAGGCGTTCCCTACGAGCAGTACTTC. It encodes CATSRDPLAGVPYEQYF.

The chain uses TRBV19 and TRBJ2-1; 8 positions agree with TRBD2. The CDR3 covers 14 residues. Germline assignment: CDR1 LNHDA and CDR2 SQIVND (reference sequence). V shed 9 bases, J shed 3 bases, and the junction held 7 bases outside the gene matches. CDR3 amino acids: CARPTSGHYNEQFF. The DNA of the CDR3 is TGTGCCAGGCCAACTAGCGGCCACTACAATGAGCAGTTCTTC.

In its sample, this clone was seen once. The genes are TRBV11-3 and TRBJ2-2; no clear D gene. Trimming took 4 bases from V and 2 from J, leaving 5 bases between them. CDR3 size: 13 residues. CDR1 is SGHNT, CDR2 YENEEA, per germline. The CDR3 bases are TGTGCCAGCAGCTCGAAAAACACCGGGGAGCTGTTTTTT. Its translation: CASSSKNTGELFF.

V gene TRBV18 combines with J gene TRBJ2-7, with D unclear. CDR3 length equals 14 residues. V was trimmed by 3 bases and J by 0 bases, leaving 9 bases between them. Germline values: CDR1 KGHSH, CDR2 LQKENI. The CDR3 region is CASSPNFASYEQYF. CDR3 coding DNA: TGTGCCAGCTCACCGAATTTTGCCTCCTACGAGCAGTACTTC.

The chain employs TRBV5-4 and TRBJ2-3, with D unclear. The CDR3 consists of 13 residues. V was shortened by 6 bases and J by 2 bases, with 10 bases between the two germline ends. Germline CDR1 and CDR2: SGHNT and YYREEE (reference sequence). This chain's CDR3 is CASKSGYTDTQYF. Written as DNA, the CDR3 is TGTGCCAGCAAGTCAGGATACACAGATACGCAGTATTTT.

The chain uses TRBV6-5 and TRBJ2-2, with D uncertain. From germline, CDR1 is MNHEY and CDR2 SVGAGI. V was clipped by 4 bases and J by 5 bases, with 11 bases between them. CDR3 size: 14 residues. Here the CDR3 reads CASSLGRRTGELFF. DNA of the CDR3: TGTGCCAGCAGTTTAGGTCGGCGAACCGGGGAGCTGTTTTTT.

This clone was counted once. V gene TRBV7-9 combines with J gene TRBJ2-1; D is perhaps TRBD1 (5 bases). The CDR3 contains 13 residues. CDR1 and CDR2 (germline): SEHNR, FQNEAQ (reference sequence). Trimming took 4 bases from V and 10 from J, leaving 14 bases between them. CDR3 sequence reads: CASSSLREREQFF. The CDR3 bases are TGTGCCAGCAGCTCACTCAGGGAACGAGAGCAGTTCTTC.

This chain connects TRBV5-1 to TRBJ1-1; D is unresolved. The CDR3 contains 13 residues. Per the germline V gene, CDR1 is SGHRS and CDR2 is YFSETQ. V lost 2 bases, J lost 3 bases, and 8 bases lay in between. The CDR3 reads CASSLSLDTEAFF. CDR3 bases: TGCGCCAGCAGCTTATCGCTCGACACTGAAGCTTTCTTT.

J is TRBJ2-3 and V is TRBV5-4; D is perhaps TRBD1 or TRBD2 (5 bases each). Deletions cut 4 bases from V and 4 bases from J, with 16 bases between. Germline-derived CDR1 and CDR2 are SGHNT and YYREEE (reference sequence). This CDR3 region has 15 residues. The CDR3 sequence: CASSPGPGVPDTQYF. The CDR3, as DNA: TGTGCCAGCAGCCCGGGACCTGGGGTCCCAGATACGCAGTATTTT.